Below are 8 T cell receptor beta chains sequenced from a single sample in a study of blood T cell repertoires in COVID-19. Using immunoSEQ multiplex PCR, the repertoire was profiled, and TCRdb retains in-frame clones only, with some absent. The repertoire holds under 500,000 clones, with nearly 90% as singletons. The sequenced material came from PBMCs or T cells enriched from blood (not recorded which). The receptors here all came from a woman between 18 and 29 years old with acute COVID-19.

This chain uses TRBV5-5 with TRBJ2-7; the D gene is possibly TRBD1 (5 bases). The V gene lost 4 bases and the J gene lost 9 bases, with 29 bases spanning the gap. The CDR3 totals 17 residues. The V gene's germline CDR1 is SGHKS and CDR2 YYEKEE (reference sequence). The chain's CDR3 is CASSLDSQRNPLRVQYF. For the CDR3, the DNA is TGTGCCAGCAGCCTTGACAGCCAAAGAAACCCCCTACGCGTGCAGTACTTC.

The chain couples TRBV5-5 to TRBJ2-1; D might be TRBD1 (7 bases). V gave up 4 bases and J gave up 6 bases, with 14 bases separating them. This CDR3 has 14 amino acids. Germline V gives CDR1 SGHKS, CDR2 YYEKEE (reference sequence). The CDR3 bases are TGTGCCAGCAGCATCCAGGGGGGAGGCAATGAGCAGTTCTTC. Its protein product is CASSIQGGGNEQFF. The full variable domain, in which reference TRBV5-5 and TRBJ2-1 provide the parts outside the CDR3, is DAGVTQSPTHLIKTRGQQVTLRCSPISGHKSVSWYQQVLGQGPQFIFQYYEKEERGRGNFPDRFSARQFPNYSSELNVNALLLGDSALYLCASSIQGGGNEQFFGPGTRLTVL.

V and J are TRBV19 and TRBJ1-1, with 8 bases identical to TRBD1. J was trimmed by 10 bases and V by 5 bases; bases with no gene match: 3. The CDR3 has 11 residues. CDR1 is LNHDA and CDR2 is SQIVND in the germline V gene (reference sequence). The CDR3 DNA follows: TGTGCCAGTAGTTGGACAGGGCGAGCTTTCTTT. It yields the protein CASSWTGRAFF.

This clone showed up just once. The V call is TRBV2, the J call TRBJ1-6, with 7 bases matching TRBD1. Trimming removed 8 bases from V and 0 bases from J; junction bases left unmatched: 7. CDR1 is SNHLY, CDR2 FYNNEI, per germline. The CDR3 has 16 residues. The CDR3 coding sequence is TGTGCCAGCGGGGACAGCCAGAGCTCCTATAATTCACCCCTCCACTTT. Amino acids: CASGDSQSSYNSPLHF.

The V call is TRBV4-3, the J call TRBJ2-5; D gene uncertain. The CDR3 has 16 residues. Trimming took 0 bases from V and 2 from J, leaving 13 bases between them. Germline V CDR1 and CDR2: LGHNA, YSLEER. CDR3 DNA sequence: TGCGCCAGCAGCCAAGATAGGCTAGTGAGACAAGAGACCCAGTACTTC. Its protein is CASSQDRLVRQETQYF.

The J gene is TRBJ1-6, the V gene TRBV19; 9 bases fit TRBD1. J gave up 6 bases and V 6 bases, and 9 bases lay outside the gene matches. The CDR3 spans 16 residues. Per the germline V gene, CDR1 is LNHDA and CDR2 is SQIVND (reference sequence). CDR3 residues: CASSLSRDRVNSPLHF. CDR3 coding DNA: TGTGCCAGTAGCCTAAGCCGGGACAGGGTTAATTCACCCCTCCACTTT.

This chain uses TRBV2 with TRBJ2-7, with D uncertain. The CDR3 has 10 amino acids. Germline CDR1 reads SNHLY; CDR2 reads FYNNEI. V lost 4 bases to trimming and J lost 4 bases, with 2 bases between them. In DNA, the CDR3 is TGTGCCAGCAGTGTATACGAGCAGTACTTC. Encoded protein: CASSVYEQYF.

DNA of the CDR3: TGTGCCAGCAGCTTATCGGGACAGGGAAATCAGCCCCAGCATTTT. Amino acids: CASSLSGQGNQPQHF. This sequence joins TRBV7-2 and TRBJ1-5; the match to TRBD1 covers 9 bases. V lost 2 bases to trimming and J lost 4 bases; unmatched junction nucleotides: 3. In germline, CDR1 is SGHTA, CDR2 FQGNSA. The CDR3 has 15 amino acids.